This TCR beta chain came from a study of cytomegalovirus exposure and HLA in healthy donors. Overall study results and limits: Analysis was performed later, and it showed HLA-associated TCR beta chains to be more clonally expanded than equally common others. Cytomegalovirus association was listed for around 180 TCR beta chains. Reportedly, a later analysis found an Asian-associated ancestry cluster had fewer N-insertions than the roughly 700-donor mean.

The PCR made use of 60 Vbeta and 13 Jbeta primers. Sequencing was performed with immunoSEQ multiplex PCR; in TCRdb, only in-frame clones are kept and a portion is missing. Of approximately 110,000 clones listed, approximately 70% are singletons. In regard to this clone: Its matching antigen is unknown.

The germline CDR1 and CDR2 sequences are SGDLS and YYNGEE. Germline trimming cut 4 bases from V and 2 bases from J; bases unmatched to any gene: 12. The CDR3 consists of 16 residues. This TCR was sampled from a man aged 30 to 45 in good health and CMV-seropositive. The chain carries TRBV9 and TRBJ2-7, with 7 bases fitting TRBD2. The sequenced material came from PBMCs. CDR3 in DNA: TGTGCCAGCAGCTCTAGAGAGTCGGGGGGTCCCTACGAGCAGTACTTC. Its translation: CASSSRESGGPYEQYF. Combining the CDR3 with reference TRBV9 and TRBJ2-7 gives the whole variable domain DSGVTQTPKHLITATGQRVTLRCSPRSGDLSVYWYQQSLDQGLQFLIQYYNGEERAKGNILERFSAQQFPDLHSELNLSSLELGDSALYFCASSSRESGGPYEQYFGPGTRLTVT.